This TCR beta chain was identified during a study of T-cell memory formation after mild COVID-19. The V gene lost 2 bases and the J gene lost 14 bases, with 16 bases spanning the gap. The CDR3 runs to 13 residues. Per the germline V gene, CDR1 is SGHTA and CDR2 is FQGNSA. TCRdb redid the calling of the 5' RACE reads with MiXCR, one entry per CDR3 protein. The sample lists about 310,000 distinct CDR3 sequences, 15% to 20% occurring once. The sequencing input was PBMCs or a T cell subset sorted from them (not recorded which). This receptor was identified in a man younger than 35 who had mild COVID-19 (a few samples of this study predate the infection). Cell type and time point are not known. V usage is TRBV7-2 and J usage is TRBJ2-1, with D unresolved. The CDR3 region is CASSLSLADGKFF. CDR3 in DNA: TGTGCCAGCAGCTTAAGTTTGGCCGACGGAAAGTTCTTC.